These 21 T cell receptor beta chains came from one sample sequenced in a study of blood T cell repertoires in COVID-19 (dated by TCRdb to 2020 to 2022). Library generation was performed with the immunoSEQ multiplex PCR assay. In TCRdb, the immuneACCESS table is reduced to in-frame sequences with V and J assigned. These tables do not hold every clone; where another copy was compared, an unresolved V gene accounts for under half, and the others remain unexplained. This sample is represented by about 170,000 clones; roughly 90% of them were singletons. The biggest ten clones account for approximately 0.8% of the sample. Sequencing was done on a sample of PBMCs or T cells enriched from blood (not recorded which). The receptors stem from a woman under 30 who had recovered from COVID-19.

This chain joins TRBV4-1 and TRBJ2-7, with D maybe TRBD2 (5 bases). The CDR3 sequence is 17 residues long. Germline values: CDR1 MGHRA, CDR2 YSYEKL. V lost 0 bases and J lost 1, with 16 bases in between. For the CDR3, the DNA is TGCGCCAGCAGCCAAGAATTCGGACGGGAAGGGTCCTACGAGCAGTACTTC. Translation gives CASSQEFGREGSYEQYF.

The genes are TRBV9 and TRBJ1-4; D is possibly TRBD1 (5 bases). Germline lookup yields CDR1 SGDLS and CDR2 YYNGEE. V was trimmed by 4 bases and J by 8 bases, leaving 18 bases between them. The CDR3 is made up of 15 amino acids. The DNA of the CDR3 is TGTGCCAGCAGCCCCGGGACTTCAGCTTTCGAAAAACTGTTTTTT. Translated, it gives CASSPGTSAFEKLFF. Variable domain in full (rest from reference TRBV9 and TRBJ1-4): DSGVTQTPKHLITATGQRVTLRCSPRSGDLSVYWYQQSLDQGLQFLIQYYNGEERAKGNILERFSAQQFPDLHSELNLSSLELGDSALYFCASSPGTSAFEKLFFGSGTQLSVL.

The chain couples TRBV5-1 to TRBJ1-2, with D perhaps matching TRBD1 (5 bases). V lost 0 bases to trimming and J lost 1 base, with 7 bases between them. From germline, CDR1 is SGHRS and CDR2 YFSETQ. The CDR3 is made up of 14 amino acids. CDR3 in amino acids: CASSLEGVNYGYTF. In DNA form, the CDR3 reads TGCGCCAGCAGCTTGGAAGGGGTTAACTATGGCTACACCTTC. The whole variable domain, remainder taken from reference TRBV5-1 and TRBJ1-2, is KAGVTQTPRYLIKTRGQQVTLSCSPISGHRSVSWYQQTPGQGLQFLFEYFSETQRNKGNFPGRFSGRQFSNSRSEMNVSTLELGDSALYLCASSLEGVNYGYTFGSGTRLTVV.

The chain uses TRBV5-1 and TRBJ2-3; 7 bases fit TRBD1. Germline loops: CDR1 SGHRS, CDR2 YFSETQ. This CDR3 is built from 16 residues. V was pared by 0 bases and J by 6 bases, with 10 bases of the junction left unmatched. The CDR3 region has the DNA TGCGCCAGCAGCTTGGCGTTACAGGGGCGCGGGGATACGCAGTATTTT. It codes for CASSLALQGRGDTQYF.

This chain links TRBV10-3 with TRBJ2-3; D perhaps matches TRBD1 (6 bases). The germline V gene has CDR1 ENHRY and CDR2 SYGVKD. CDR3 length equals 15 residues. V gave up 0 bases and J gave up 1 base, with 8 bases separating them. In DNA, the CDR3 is TGTGCCATCAGTGAGTCAGGGGGACGCACAGATACGCAGTATTTT. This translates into CAISESGGRTDTQYF.

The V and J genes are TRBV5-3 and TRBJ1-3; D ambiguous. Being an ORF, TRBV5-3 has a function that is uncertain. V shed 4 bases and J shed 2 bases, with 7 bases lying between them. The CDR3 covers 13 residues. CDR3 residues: CARSTKTGNTIYF. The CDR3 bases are TGTGCCAGAAGCACTAAGACTGGAAACACCATATATTTT.

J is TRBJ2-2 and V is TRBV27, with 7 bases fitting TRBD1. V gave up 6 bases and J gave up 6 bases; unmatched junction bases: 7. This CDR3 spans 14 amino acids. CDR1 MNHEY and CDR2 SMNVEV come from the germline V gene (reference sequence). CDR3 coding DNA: TGTGCCAGCAGGACAGGGATCGGAGCCGGGGAGCTGTTTTTT. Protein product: CASRTGIGAGELFF.

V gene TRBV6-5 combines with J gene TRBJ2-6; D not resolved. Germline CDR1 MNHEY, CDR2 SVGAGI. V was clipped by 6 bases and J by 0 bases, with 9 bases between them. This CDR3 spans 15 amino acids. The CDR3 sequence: CASSDSVSGANVLTF. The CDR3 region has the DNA TGTGCCAGCAGCGACTCCGTCTCTGGGGCCAACGTCCTGACTTTC.

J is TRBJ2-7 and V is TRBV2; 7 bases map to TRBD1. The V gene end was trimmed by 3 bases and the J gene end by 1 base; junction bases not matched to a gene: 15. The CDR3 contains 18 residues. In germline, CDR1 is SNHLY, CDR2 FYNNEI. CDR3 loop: CASSEPTIFDRASYEQYF. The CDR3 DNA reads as TGTGCCAGCAGTGAGCCGACAATCTTCGACAGGGCGTCCTACGAGCAGTACTTC.

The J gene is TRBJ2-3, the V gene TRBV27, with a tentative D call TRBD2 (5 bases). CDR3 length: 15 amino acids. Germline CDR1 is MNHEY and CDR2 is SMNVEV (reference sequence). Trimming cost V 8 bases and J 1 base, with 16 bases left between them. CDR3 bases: TGTGCCAGCTCACGCGGAGGAGGTGGCACAGATACGCAGTATTTT. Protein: CASSRGGGGTDTQYF.

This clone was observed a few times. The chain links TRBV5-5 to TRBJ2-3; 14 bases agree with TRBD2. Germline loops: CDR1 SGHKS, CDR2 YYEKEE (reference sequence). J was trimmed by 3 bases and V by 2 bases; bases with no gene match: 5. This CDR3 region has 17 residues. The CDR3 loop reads CASSFRLAGGPTDTQYF. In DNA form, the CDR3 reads TGTGCCAGCAGCTTCCGACTAGCGGGAGGGCCGACAGATACGCAGTATTTT.

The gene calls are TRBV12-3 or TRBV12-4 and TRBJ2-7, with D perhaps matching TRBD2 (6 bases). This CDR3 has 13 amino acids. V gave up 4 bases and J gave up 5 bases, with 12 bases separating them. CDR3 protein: CASSSGGLHEQYF. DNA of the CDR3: TGTGCCAGCAGTTCTGGAGGGCTCCACGAGCAGTACTTC.

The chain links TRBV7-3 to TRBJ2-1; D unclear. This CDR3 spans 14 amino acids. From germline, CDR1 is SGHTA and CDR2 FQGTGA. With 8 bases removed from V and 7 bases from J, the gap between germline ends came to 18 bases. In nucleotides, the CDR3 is TGTGCCAGCTCCCTGGCCCCATCAGGAAATGAGCAGTTCTTC. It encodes CASSLAPSGNEQFF.

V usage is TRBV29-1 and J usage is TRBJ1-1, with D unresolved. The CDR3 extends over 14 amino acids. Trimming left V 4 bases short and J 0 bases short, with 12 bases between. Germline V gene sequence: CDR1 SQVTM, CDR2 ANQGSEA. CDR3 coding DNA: TGCAGCGTTGTAGGTCTCGGGGTGAACACTGAAGCTTTCTTT. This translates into CSVVGLGVNTEAFF.

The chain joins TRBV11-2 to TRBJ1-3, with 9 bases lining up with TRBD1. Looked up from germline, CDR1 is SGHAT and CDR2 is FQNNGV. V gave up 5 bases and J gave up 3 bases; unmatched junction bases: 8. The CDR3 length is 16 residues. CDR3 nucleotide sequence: TGTGCCAGCAGCGTAGCCGGGACAGGGTTTGGAAACACCATATATTTT. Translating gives CASSVAGTGFGNTIYF.

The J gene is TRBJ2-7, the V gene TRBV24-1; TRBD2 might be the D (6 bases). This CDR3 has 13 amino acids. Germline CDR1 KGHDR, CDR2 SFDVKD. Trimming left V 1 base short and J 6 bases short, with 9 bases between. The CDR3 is CATSDLKGGEQYF. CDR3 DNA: TGTGCCACCAGTGATTTAAAGGGAGGCGAGCAGTACTTC.

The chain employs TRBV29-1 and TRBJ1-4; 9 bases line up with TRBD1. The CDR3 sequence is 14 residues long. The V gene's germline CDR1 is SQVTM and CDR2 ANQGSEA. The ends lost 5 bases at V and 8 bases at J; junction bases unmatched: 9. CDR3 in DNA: TGCAGCGTTCGACAGGGGGGACGGAGGGAAAAACTGTTTTTT. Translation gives CSVRQGGRREKLFF.

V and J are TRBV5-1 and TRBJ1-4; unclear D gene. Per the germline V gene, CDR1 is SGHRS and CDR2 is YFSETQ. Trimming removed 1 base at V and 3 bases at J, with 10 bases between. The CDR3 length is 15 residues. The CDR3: CASSLHGESNEKLFF. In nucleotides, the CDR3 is TGCGCCAGCAGCTTGCACGGGGAATCTAATGAAAAACTGTTTTTT.

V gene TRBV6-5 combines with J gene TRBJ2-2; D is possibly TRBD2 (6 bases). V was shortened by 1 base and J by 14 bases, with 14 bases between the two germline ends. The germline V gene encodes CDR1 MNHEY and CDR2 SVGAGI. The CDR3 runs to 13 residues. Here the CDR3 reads CASSYLWQGGLFF. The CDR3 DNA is TGTGCCAGCAGTTACTTGTGGCAGGGAGGACTGTTTTTT.

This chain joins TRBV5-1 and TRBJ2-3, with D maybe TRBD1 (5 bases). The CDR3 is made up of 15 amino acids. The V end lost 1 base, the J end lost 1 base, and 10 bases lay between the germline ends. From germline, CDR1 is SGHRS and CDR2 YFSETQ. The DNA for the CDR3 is TGCGCCAGCAGCTTGTCAGGGCTGGGCACAGATACGCAGTATTTT. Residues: CASSLSGLGTDTQYF.

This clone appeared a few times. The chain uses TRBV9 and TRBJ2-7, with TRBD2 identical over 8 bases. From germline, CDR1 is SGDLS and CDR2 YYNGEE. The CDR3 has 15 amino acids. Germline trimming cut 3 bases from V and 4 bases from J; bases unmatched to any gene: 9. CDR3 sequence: CASSAAGVIGYEQYF. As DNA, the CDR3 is TGTGCCAGCAGCGCAGCGGGAGTTATAGGGTACGAGCAGTACTTC.